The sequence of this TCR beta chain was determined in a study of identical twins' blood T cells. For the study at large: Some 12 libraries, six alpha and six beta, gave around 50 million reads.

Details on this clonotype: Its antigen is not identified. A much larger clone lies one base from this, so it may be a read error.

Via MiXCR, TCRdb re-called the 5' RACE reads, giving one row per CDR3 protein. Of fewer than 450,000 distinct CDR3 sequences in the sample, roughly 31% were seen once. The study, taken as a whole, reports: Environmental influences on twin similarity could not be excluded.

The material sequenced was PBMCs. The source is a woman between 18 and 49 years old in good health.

The CDR3 DNA follows: TGCAGTACTACGCTTGGGGATTTTAACTATGGCTACACCTTC. Translated: CSTTLGDFNYGYTF. This sequence joins TRBV20-1 and TRBJ1-2, with D uncertain. This CDR3 has 14 residues. CDR1 and CDR2 from the germline V gene are DFQATT and SNEGSKA (reference sequence). Between the trimmed V and J ends, which lost 8 bases and 1 base, there was a span of 17 bases.